The entry below describes one T cell receptor beta chain. What it binds is unknown. Mismatch with germline at one junction end may stem from a read error. The data were taken from a study of tumor and adjacent non-tumor tissue in lung cancer. At the level of the study: Some 4.2 million productive TCRbeta reads were obtained per sample on average.

Findings and caveats of the study: Patients with more diverse tumor TCRs had worse survival.

No cell sorting was done before RNA was extracted from the tissue. In germline, CDR1 is MNHNS, CDR2 SASEGT. This CDR3 spans 14 amino acids. The library came from three nested PCR rounds adapted from ARM-PCR protocols. TCRdb redid the calling of the multiplex PCR reads with MiXCR, one entry per CDR3 protein. Among roughly 76,000 distinct CDR3 sequences listed, roughly 75% were seen once. The chain is built from TRBV6-1 and TRBJ1-2, with a tentative D call TRBD1 (6 bases). The sample comprised lung tumor tissue. The sequence derives from a woman in her 70s with non-small cell lung cancer. CDR3 coding DNA: TGTGTCAGCAGTTCTACAGGGTTTCGCTATGGCTACACCTTC. It specifies CVSSSTGFRYGYTF.